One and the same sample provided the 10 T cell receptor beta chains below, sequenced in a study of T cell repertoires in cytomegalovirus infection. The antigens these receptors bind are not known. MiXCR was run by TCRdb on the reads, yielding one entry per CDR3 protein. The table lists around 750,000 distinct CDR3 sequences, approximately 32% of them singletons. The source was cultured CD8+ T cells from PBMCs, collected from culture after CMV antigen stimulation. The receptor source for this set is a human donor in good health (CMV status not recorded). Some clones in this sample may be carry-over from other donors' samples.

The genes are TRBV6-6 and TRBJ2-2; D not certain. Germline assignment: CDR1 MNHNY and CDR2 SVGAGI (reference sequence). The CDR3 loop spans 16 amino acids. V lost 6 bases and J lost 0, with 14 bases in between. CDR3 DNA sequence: TGTGCCAGCAGCCCTAGATGGAGCGCGAACACCGGGGAGCTGTTTTTT. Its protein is CASSPRWSANTGELFF.

The CDR3 coding sequence is TGTGCCAGCAGTTACACCGTAGGGTTCGCTGAAGCTTTCTTT. Protein sequence: CASSYTVGFAEAFF. The chain uses TRBV6-2 or TRBV6-3 and TRBJ1-1; D gene uncertain. V gave up 2 bases and J gave up 6 bases, with 13 bases separating them. Germline CDR1 and CDR2: MNHEY and SVGEGT. This CDR3 spans 14 amino acids.

CDR3 DNA: TGTGCCAGCATGGGAGGGTACCACGAGCAGTACTTC. This translates into CASMGGYHEQYF. V gene TRBV27 combines with J gene TRBJ2-7; 7 bases agree with TRBD2. The CDR3 sequence is 12 residues long. Germline CDR1 reads MNHEY; CDR2 reads SMNVEV (reference sequence). The J segment lost 5 bases and the V segment lost 7 bases, leaving 5 bases of the junction unmatched.

CDR3 in amino acids: CSVEVRDPGGYTF. For the CDR3, the DNA is TGCAGCGTTGAAGTCCGAGATCCGGGTGGCTACACCTTC. V gene TRBV29-1 combines with J gene TRBJ1-2; no definite D call. Trimming removed 1 base from V and 7 bases from J, with 13 bases in between. The CDR3 totals 13 residues. Germline-derived CDR1 and CDR2 are SQVTM and ANQGSEA.

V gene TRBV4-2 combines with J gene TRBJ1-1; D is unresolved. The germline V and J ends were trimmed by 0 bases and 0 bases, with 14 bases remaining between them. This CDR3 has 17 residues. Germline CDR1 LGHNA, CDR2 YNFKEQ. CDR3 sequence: CASSQEELGQLNTEAFF. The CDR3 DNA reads TGTGCCAGCAGCCAAGAAGAGCTAGGTCAGTTGAACACTGAAGCTTTCTTT.

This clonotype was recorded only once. The CDR3 sequence is CASTFAGGVNEQFF. CDR3 DNA: TGTGCCAGCACTTTTGCGGGGGGAGTCAATGAGCAGTTCTTC. The chain employs TRBV12-3 or TRBV12-4 and TRBJ2-1; 8 nucleotides align to TRBD2. V shed 7 bases, J shed 6 bases, and the junction held 8 bases outside the gene matches. The CDR3 loop spans 14 amino acids.

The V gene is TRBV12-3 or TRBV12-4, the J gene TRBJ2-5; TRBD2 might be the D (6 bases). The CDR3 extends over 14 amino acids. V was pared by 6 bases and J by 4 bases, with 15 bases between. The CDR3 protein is CASSPDHGGETQYF. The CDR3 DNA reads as TGTGCCAGCAGCCCGGACCACGGGGGAGAGACCCAGTACTTC.

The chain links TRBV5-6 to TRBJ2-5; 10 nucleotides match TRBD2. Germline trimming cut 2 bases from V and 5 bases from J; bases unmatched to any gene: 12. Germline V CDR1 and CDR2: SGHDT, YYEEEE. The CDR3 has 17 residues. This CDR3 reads CASSLWSGGAPRETQYF. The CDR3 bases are TGTGCCAGCAGCTTATGGAGCGGGGGGGCACCTCGGGAGACCCAGTACTTC.

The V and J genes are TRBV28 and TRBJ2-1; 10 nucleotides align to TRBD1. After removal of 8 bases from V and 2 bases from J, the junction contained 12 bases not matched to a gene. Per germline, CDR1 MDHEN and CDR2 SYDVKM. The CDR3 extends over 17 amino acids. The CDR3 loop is CASSGTGDFPTYNEQFF. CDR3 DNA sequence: TGTGCCAGCTCCGGGACAGGGGACTTCCCGACCTACAATGAGCAGTTCTTC.

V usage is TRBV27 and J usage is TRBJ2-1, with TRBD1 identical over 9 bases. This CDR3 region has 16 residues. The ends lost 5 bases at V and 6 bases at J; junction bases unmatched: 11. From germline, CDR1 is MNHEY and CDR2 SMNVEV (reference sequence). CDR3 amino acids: CASSTRTGEWGNEQFF. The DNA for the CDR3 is TGTGCCAGCAGTACCCGGACAGGGGAATGGGGCAATGAGCAGTTCTTC.